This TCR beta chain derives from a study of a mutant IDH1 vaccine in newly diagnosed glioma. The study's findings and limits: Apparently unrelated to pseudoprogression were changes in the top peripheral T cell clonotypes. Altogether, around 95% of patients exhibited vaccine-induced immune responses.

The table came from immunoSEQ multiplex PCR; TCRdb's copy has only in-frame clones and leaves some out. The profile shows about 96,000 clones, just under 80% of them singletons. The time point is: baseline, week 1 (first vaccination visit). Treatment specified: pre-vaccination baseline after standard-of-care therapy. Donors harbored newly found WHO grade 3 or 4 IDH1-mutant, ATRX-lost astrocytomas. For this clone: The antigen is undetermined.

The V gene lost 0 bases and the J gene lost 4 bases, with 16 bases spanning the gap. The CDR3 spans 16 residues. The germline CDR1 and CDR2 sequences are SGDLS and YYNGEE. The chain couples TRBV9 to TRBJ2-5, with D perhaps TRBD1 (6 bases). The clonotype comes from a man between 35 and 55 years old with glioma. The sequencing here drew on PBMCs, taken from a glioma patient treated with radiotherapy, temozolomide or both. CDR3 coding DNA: TGTGCCAGCAGCGTAGGAGGCAGGGGAATTGGAGAGACCCAGTACTTC. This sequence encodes CASSVGGRGIGETQYF.